What follows describes a single TCR beta chain. Its specificity is unknown. These data originate in a study of response to subunit inactivated influenza vaccine. Notes on the study in general: Each seasonal influenza vaccination recruits few new T cells, the authors suggested.

Germline V CDR1 and CDR2: SEHNR, FQNEAQ (reference sequence). V lost 10 bases to trimming and J lost 6 bases, with 11 bases between them. CDR3 size: 11 residues. From the RT-PCR reads, TCRdb called clonotypes with MiXCR, one entry per CDR3 protein. The data show over 750,000 distinct CDR3 sequences, with over 20% seen just once and roughly 10% held by the top ten. The receptor was derived from a man aged 45 to 65 who received an inactivated influenza vaccine. This chain links TRBV7-9 with TRBJ2-3; no clear D. The sample here was PBMCs from blood, taken about 5 days after vaccination. The CDR3 protein is CANAQVDTQYF. DNA for the CDR3: TGTGCCAATGCTCAGGTTGATACGCAGTATTTT.